Listed here are 20 T cell receptor beta chains from one sample, sequenced in a study of monozygotic twins with inflammatory bowel disease. TCRdb processed the 5' RACE reads again and assigns one entry to each CDR3 protein, with no DNA. The record lists over 150,000 distinct CDR3 sequences, of which the ten most abundant hold 2% to 3%. Specimen: blood. These receptor sequences come from a human donor with ulcerative colitis or Crohn's disease, or a healthy co-twin of an affected twin (not recorded which).

This chain links TRBV12-3 or TRBV12-4 with TRBJ2-7; TCRdb's assignment of TRBD1 cannot be checked, as there is no DNA. The CDR3 is 15 amino acids. CDR3 loop: CASSLALVRGYEQYF.

The CDR3 spells CASSLEAGQGWEQFF. This chain links TRBV11-2 with TRBJ2-1; as DNA is missing, the TRBD1 call by TCRdb cannot be tested. Per germline, CDR1 SGHAT and CDR2 FQNNGV. There are 15 residues in the CDR3.

The chain links TRBV7-8 to TRBJ1-1; TCRdb's D gene call, TRBD1, goes unchecked for lack of DNA. The CDR3 covers 14 residues. Per the germline V gene, CDR1 is SGHVS and CDR2 is FQNEAQ. The CDR3 loop reads CASSLGTGETEAFF.

The chain is built from TRBV4-2 and TRBJ2-5; the D call of TRBD1 rests on TCRdb alone, since no DNA is present to check it. Germline V gene sequence: CDR1 LGHNA, CDR2 YNFKEQ. CDR3 size: 16 residues. Here the CDR3 reads CASSQDARPGRETQYF.

V and J are TRBV7-3 and TRBJ1-1. This CDR3 region has 16 residues. Germline lookup yields CDR1 SGHTA and CDR2 FQGTGA. The CDR3 is CASSPAIQGLTTEAFF.

This chain connects TRBV28 to TRBJ2-7. CDR3 length equals 15 residues. The germline CDR1 and CDR2 sequences are MDHEN and SYDVKM. Here the CDR3 reads CASSSLFDPTYEQYF.

The chain links TRBV3-1 to TRBJ2-2; without DNA, the TCRdb call of TRBD1 cannot be checked. This CDR3 has 14 amino acids. Germline V gives CDR1 LGHDT, CDR2 YNNKEL (reference sequence). Here the CDR3 reads CASSQSGSTGELFF.

V and J are TRBV7-2 and TRBJ2-5; TCRdb reports TRBD1, a call that lacks DNA to check it against. Germline V lookup: CDR1 SGHTA, CDR2 FQGNSA. The CDR3 spans 15 residues. The CDR3 protein is CASSFGGGLGETQYF.

The chain joins TRBV5-1 to TRBJ2-1; with no DNA, the TCRdb D assignment of TRBD1 cannot be verified. Per germline, CDR1 SGHRS and CDR2 YFSETQ. This CDR3 contains 16 residues. This CDR3 is CASSQMPGTGNNEQFF.

This chain joins TRBV5-5 and TRBJ2-3; the TRBD2 assignment by TCRdb is unverifiable without DNA. From germline, CDR1 is SGHKS and CDR2 YYEKEE (reference sequence). The CDR3 loop spans 16 amino acids. The CDR3 protein is CASSRRTSGDTDTQYF.

V and J are TRBV5-6 and TRBJ2-3. This CDR3 contains 13 residues. Germline V lookup: CDR1 SGHDT, CDR2 YYEEEE. CDR3 region: CASSLAQTDTQYF.

The rearrangement joins TRBV19 to TRBJ2-1. Germline-derived CDR1 and CDR2 are LNHDA and SQIVND (reference sequence). The length of the CDR3 is 13 residues. CDR3 loop: CASSGGTYNEQFF.

The chain has TRBV20-1 and TRBJ2-4. Germline values: CDR1 DFQATT, CDR2 SNEGSKA (reference sequence). The CDR3 runs to 13 residues. The CDR3 sequence is CSVPLLAKNIQYF.

The V call is TRBV11-3, the J call TRBJ2-3; the D gene TCRdb calls, TRBD1, cannot be checked with no DNA. In germline, CDR1 is SGHNT, CDR2 YENEEA. The CDR3 has 16 amino acids. The CDR3 is CASSLEGGGGTDTQYF.

The V call is TRBV20-1, the J call TRBJ2-1; with no DNA, the TCRdb D assignment of TRBD2 cannot be verified. This CDR3 spans 15 amino acids. Germline V gene sequence: CDR1 DFQATT, CDR2 SNEGSKA (reference sequence). The CDR3 loop reads CSAKSREGINEEQFF.

The V gene is TRBV12-3 or TRBV12-4, the J gene TRBJ1-1. The CDR3 contains 14 residues. The CDR3 loop reads CASSSTPGNTEAFF.

CDR3 protein: CASSSVGYGNNEQFF. The chain carries TRBV28 and TRBJ2-1. This CDR3 comprises 15 residues. Germline V gene data show CDR1 as MDHEN and CDR2 as SYDVKM.

The chain has TRBV18 and TRBJ2-1; TCRdb selects TRBD2, and the lack of DNA leaves this call unchecked. In germline, CDR1 is KGHSH, CDR2 LQKENI. CDR3 length: 16 amino acids. This CDR3 is CASSRLAASSYNEQFF.

V and J are TRBV6-2 or TRBV6-3 and TRBJ2-1; TCRdb names TRBD2, which stays unverified in the absence of DNA. CDR1 MNHEY and CDR2 SVGEGT come from the germline V gene. The CDR3 totals 14 residues. The chain's CDR3 is CASSYSGTYNEQFF.

This CDR3 reads CASSFVGVRTDTQYF. The gene calls are TRBV5-1 and TRBJ2-3. Germline V gene data show CDR1 as SGHRS and CDR2 as YFSETQ. The CDR3 has 15 residues.